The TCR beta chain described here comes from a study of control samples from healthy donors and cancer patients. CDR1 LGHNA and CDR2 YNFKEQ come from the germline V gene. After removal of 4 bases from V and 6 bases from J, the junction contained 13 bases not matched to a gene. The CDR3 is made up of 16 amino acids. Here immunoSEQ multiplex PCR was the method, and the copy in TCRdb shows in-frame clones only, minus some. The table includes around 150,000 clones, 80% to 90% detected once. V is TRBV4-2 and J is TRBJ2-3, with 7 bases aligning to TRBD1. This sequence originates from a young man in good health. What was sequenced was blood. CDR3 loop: CASSPTTGERSDTQYF. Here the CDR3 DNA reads TGTGCCAGCAGCCCTACCACAGGGGAGAGGAGTGATACGCAGTATTTT.